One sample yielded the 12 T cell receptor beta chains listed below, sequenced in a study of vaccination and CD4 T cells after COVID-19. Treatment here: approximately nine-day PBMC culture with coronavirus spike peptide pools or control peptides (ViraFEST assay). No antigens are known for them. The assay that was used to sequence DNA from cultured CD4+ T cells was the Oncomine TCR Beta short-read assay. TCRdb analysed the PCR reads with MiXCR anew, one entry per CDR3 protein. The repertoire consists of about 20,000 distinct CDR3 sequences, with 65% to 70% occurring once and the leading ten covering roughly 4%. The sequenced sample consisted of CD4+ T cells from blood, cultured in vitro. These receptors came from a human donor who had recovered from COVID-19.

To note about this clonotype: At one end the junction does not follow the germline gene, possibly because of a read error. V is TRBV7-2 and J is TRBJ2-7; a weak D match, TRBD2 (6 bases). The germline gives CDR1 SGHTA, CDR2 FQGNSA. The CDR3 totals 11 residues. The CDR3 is CASSTRGSGVF. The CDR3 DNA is TGTGCCAGCAGCACCCGGGGATCGGGGGTATTC.

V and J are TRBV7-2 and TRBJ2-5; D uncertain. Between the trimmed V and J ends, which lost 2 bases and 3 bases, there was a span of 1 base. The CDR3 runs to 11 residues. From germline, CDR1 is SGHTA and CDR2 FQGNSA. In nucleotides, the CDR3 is TGTGCCAGCAGCTTAAAAGAGACCCAGTACTTC. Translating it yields CASSLKETQYF.

CDR3 DNA sequence: TGTGCCAGCAGAGTAGGCATTAGGTCCTATAATTCACCCCTCCACTTT. Its protein is CASRVGIRSYNSPLHF. The chain joins TRBV27 to TRBJ1-6; unclear D gene. CDR3 length equals 16 residues. V lost 6 bases, J lost 1 base, and 13 bases lay in between. CDR1 is MNHEY, CDR2 SMNVEV, per germline (reference sequence).

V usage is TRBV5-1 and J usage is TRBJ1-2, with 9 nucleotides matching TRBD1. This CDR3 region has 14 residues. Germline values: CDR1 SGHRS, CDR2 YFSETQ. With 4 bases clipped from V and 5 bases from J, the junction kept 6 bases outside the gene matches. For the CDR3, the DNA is TGCGCCAGCAGCCAGGGACAGGGAGCTTATGGCTACACCTTC. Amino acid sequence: CASSQGQGAYGYTF.

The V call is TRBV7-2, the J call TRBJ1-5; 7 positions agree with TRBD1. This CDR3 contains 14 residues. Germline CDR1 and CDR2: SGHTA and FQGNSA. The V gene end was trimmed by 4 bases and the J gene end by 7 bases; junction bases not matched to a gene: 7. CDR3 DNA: TGTGCCAGCAGCTCTGGACAGGCCGGGCAGCCCCAGCATTTT. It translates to CASSSGQAGQPQHF.

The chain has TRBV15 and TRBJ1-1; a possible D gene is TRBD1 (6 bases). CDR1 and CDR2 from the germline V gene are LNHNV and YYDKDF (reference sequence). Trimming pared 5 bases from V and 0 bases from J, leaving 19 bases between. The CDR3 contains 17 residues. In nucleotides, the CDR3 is TGTGCCACCAGCTGGGGGGGAACAGGGTGGATGAACACTGAAGCTTTCTTT. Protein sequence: CATSWGGTGWMNTEAFF.

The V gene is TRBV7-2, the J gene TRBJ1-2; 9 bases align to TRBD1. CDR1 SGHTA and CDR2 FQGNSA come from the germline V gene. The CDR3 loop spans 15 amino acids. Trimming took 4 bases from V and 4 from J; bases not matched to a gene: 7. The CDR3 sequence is CASSSTGTGLYGYTF. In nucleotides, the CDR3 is TGTGCCAGCAGCTCGACAGGGACAGGGCTCTATGGCTACACCTTC. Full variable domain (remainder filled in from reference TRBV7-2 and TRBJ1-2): GAGVSQSPSNKVTEKGKDVELRCDPISGHTALYWYRQSLGQGLEFLIYFQGNSAPDKSGLPSDRFSAERTGGSVSTLTIQRTQQEDSAVYLCASSSTGTGLYGYTFGSGTRLTVV.

CDR3 residues: CASSSQGPGELFF. In DNA form, the CDR3 reads TGTGCCAGCAGTTCCCAAGGGCCCGGGGAGCTGTTTTTT. The rearrangement uses TRBV7-8 and TRBJ2-2; D remains unclear. The CDR3 loop spans 13 amino acids. Germline V CDR1 and CDR2: SGHVS, FQNEAQ. V was cut by 6 bases and J by 6 bases, with 11 bases left in between. Full variable domain (rest looked up from reference TRBV7-8 and TRBJ2-2): GAGVSQSPRYKVAKRGQDVALRCDPISGHVSLFWYQQALGQGPEFLTYFQNEAQLDKSGLPSDRFFAERPEGSVSTLKIQRTQQEDSAVYLCASSSQGPGELFFGEGSRLTVL.

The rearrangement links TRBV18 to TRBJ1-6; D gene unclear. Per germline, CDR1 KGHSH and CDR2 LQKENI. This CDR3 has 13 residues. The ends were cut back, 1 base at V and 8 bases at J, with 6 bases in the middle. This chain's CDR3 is CASSPHVYSPLHF. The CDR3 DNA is TGTGCCAGCTCACCACATGTCTATTCACCCCTCCACTTT.

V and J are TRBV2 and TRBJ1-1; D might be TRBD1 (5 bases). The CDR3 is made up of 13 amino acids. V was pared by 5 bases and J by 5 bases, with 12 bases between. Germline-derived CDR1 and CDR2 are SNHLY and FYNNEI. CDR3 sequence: CASSFQRGTEAFF. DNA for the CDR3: TGTGCCAGCAGTTTCCAGAGGGGAACTGAAGCTTTCTTT.

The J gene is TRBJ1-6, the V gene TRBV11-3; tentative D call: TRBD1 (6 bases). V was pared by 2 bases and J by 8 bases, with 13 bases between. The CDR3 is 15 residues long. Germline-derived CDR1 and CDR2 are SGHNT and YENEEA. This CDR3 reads CASSLQGSVDSPLHF. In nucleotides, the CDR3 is TGTGCCAGCAGCTTACAGGGGTCCGTCGATTCACCCCTCCACTTT.

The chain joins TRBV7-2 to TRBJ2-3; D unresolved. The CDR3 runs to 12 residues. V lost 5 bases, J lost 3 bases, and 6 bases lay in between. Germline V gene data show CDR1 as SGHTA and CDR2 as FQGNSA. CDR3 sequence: CASSPYTDTQYF. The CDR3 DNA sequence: TGTGCCAGCAGCCCATATACAGATACGCAGTATTTT.